Following are 24 T cell receptor beta chains from one sample sequenced in a study of early T cells in non-severe SARS-CoV-2 infection. In TCRdb, the 5' RACE reads were re-called with MiXCR into one record per CDR3 protein. The sample yields about 110,000 distinct CDR3 sequences, 11% seen once. Sequencing was performed on whole blood. The receptors were sampled from an adult who was a healthcare worker with PCR-confirmed SARS-CoV-2 infection or an uninfected control (not recorded which).

J is TRBJ2-3 and V is TRBV7-3; the match to TRBD2 covers 9 bases. The V and J ends lost 3 bases and 2 bases, in that order; junction bases with no gene match: 6. Germline values: CDR1 SGHTA, CDR2 FQGTGA. The CDR3 has 16 residues. CDR3 sequence reads: CASSLGAGGPTDTQYF. In DNA form, the CDR3 reads TGTGCCAGCAGCTTGGGGGCGGGAGGGCCCACAGATACGCAGTATTTT.

This clonotype was seen more than once but under ten times. The chain couples TRBV20-1 to TRBJ1-5, with D perhaps matching TRBD1 (6 bases). This CDR3 is built from 11 residues. Per germline, CDR1 DFQATT and CDR2 SNEGSKA (reference sequence). As DNA, the CDR3 is TGCAGCGATTCACAGGGTCAGCCCCAGCATTTT. Translation gives CSDSQGQPQHF.

This clonotype was recorded at least ten times. The CDR3 DNA reads TGCAGTGGGCGACCGGGACAGGGGCTTTATACGCAGTATTTT. It is translated as CSGRPGQGLYTQYF. The chain employs TRBV20-1 and TRBJ2-3; the match to TRBD1 covers 10 bases. Trimming cost V 7 bases and J 7 bases; bases outside gene matches: 11. This CDR3 has 14 amino acids. CDR1 DFQATT and CDR2 SNEGSKA come from the germline V gene (reference sequence).

This clonotype was detected a few times. The V gene is TRBV14, the J gene TRBJ2-3; no reliable D call. In germline, CDR1 is SGHDN, CDR2 FVKESK. V lost 4 bases and J lost 3, with 17 bases in between. CDR3 size: 16 residues. This CDR3 is CASSLIGLTSTDTQYF. Here the CDR3 DNA reads TGTGCCAGCAGCCTCATAGGGTTAACTTCGACAGATACGCAGTATTTT. The variable domain in full, with the rest retrieved from reference TRBV14 and TRBJ2-3, is EAGVTQFPSHSVIEKGQTVTLRCDPISGHDNLYWYRRVMGKEIKFLLHFVKESKQDESGMPNNRFLAERTGGTYSTLKVQPAELEDSGVYFCASSLIGLTSTDTQYFGPGTRLTVL.

This chain links TRBV28 with TRBJ2-5; D gene ambiguous. Germline V gene lookup returns CDR1 MDHEN and CDR2 SYDVKM. Trimming removed 3 bases from V and 5 bases from J, with 13 bases in between. This CDR3 has 14 residues. The CDR3 protein is CASSLGLSQETQYF. CDR3 DNA: TGTGCCAGCAGTTTGGGCCTCTCGCAGGAGACCCAGTACTTC.

This chain connects TRBV28 to TRBJ2-1; no clear D gene. The germline gives CDR1 MDHEN, CDR2 SYDVKM. The ends were cut back, 3 bases at V and 9 bases at J, with 3 bases in the middle. This CDR3 spans 10 amino acids. The CDR3 here is CASSFGEQFF. CDR3 bases: TGTGCCAGCAGTTTTGGTGAGCAGTTCTTC.

This clonotype was detected many times. V is TRBV7-8 and J is TRBJ1-5; D call uncertain. Germline loops: CDR1 SGHVS, CDR2 FQNEAQ. This CDR3 spans 13 amino acids. V was cut by 1 base and J by 6 bases, with 7 bases left in between. The CDR3 here is CASSLDGGQPQHF. The DNA of the CDR3 is TGTGCCAGCAGCTTAGACGGTGGTCAGCCCCAGCATTTT.

The chain combines TRBV11-2 with TRBJ2-1; D remains unclear. CDR3 length equals 16 residues. The germline CDR1 and CDR2 sequences are SGHAT and FQNNGV. The V end was cut by 5 bases, the J end by 3 bases, with 17 bases between. The CDR3 region is CASSHVGSLHYNEQFF. The CDR3, as DNA: TGTGCCAGCAGCCACGTCGGCTCCCTTCACTACAATGAGCAGTTCTTC.

This clonotype has more than one count but fewer than ten. The chain employs TRBV12-3 or TRBV12-4 and TRBJ2-3; 11 nucleotides agree with TRBD2. Losses at the gene ends were 4 bases for V and 6 bases for J; bases not matched to a gene: 15. The CDR3 runs 18 residues. The CDR3 DNA sequence: TGTGCCAGCAGTTCAATGCCCAGACTAGCGGGGATTACGGATACGCAGTATTTT. It specifies CASSSMPRLAGITDTQYF.

At least ten counts were recorded for this clonotype. This chain connects TRBV4-1 to TRBJ2-7; 8 positions match TRBD2. Unmatched junction bases numbered 4, after V lost 1 base and J lost 2 bases. The CDR3 has 15 residues. Germline V gene lookup returns CDR1 MGHRA and CDR2 YSYEKL. Here the CDR3 reads CASSQVPAGAYEQYF. The CDR3 region has the DNA TGCGCCAGCAGCCAAGTTCCAGCGGGAGCCTACGAGCAGTACTTC.

This sequence joins TRBV7-8 and TRBJ1-5; D might be TRBD1 (5 bases). The CDR3 extends over 13 amino acids. With 0 bases removed from V and 11 bases from J, the gap between germline ends came to 11 bases. CDR1 and CDR2 from the germline V gene are SGHVS and FQNEAQ. CDR3 in amino acids: CASSLAGLRSQHF. The CDR3 bases are TGTGCCAGCAGCTTAGCGGGGCTACGATCCCAGCATTTT. Using reference TRBV7-8 and TRBJ1-5 for the parts outside the CDR3, the full variable domain is GAGVSQSPRYKVAKRGQDVALRCDPISGHVSLFWYQQALGQGPEFLTYFQNEAQLDKSGLPSDRFFAERPEGSVSTLKIQRTQQEDSAVYLCASSLAGLRSQHFGDGTRLSIL.

The sample holds many counts of this clonotype. The chain joins TRBV20-1 to TRBJ2-3; TRBD2 agrees at 7 bases. The CDR3 runs 15 residues. V was clipped by 3 bases and J by 2 bases; unmatched bases: 8. Germline lookup yields CDR1 DFQATT and CDR2 SNEGSKA (reference sequence). The CDR3 coding sequence is TGCAGTGCTAGGAGACCCGGGACTAACACAGATACGCAGTATTTT. It is translated as CSARRPGTNTDTQYF.

This chain connects TRBV10-3 to TRBJ2-3; D gene ambiguous. The CDR3 has 18 amino acids. Trimming removed 0 bases at V and 2 bases at J, with 18 bases between. Looked up from germline, CDR1 is ENHRY and CDR2 is SYGVKD. This chain's CDR3 is CAISESTIGYLLTDTQYF. The CDR3 DNA follows: TGTGCCATCAGTGAGTCCACGATCGGGTACCTACTCACAGATACGCAGTATTTT.

This clonotype was recorded many times. This sequence joins TRBV7-6 and TRBJ1-3; D gene uncertain. V gave up 1 base and J gave up 0 bases, with 4 bases separating them. This CDR3 region has 14 residues. CDR1 is SGHVS and CDR2 is FNYEAQ in the germline V gene. CDR3 amino acids: CASSLGISGNTIYF. Written as DNA, the CDR3 is TGTGCCAGCAGCTTAGGAATCTCTGGAAACACCATATATTTT.

The chain uses TRBV28 and TRBJ1-5; a possible D gene is TRBD1 (5 bases). V was trimmed by 7 bases and J by 4 bases, leaving 17 bases between them. The CDR3 has 15 amino acids. Per the germline V gene, CDR1 is MDHEN and CDR2 is SYDVKM. The CDR3 sequence: CASTLTPEGNQPQHF. In DNA, the CDR3 is TGTGCCAGCACCCTTACTCCTGAGGGGAATCAGCCCCAGCATTTT.

On this clonotype: One end of the junction is discordant with germline, which a read error may explain. This rearrangement joins TRBV14 to TRBJ2-1; 7 positions agree with TRBD2. Germline assignment: CDR1 SGHDN and CDR2 FVKESK. This CDR3 has 14 residues. The CDR3 sequence is CTSSSSGMSNEQFF. DNA for the CDR3: TGTACCAGCAGCTCAAGCGGGATGAGCAATGAGCAGTTCTTC.

The chain joins TRBV18 to TRBJ1-1, with D possibly matching TRBD1 (6 bases). With 3 bases removed from V and 0 bases from J, the gap between germline ends came to 8 bases. The CDR3 loop spans 14 amino acids. Germline V gene data show CDR1 as KGHSH and CDR2 as LQKENI. CDR3 amino acids: CASSPGQLNTEAFF. The CDR3 nucleotides are TGTGCCAGCTCACCCGGACAGCTGAACACTGAAGCTTTCTTT.

This clonotype occurred many times. The chain joins TRBV10-3 to TRBJ2-1, with 8 bases that match TRBD1. The germline CDR1 and CDR2 sequences are ENHRY and SYGVKD. After removal of 11 bases from V and 8 bases from J, the junction contained 8 bases not matched to a gene. The CDR3 is 12 amino acids. DNA for the CDR3: TGTGCCGGCCGTGGACAGGGTTATGAGCAGTTCTTC. Its translation: CAGRGQGYEQFF.

This clonotype has only a few counts. The chain couples TRBV7-9 to TRBJ2-3; 11 nucleotides agree with TRBD2. Germline CDR1 is SEHNR and CDR2 is FQNEAQ (reference sequence). V dropped 4 bases and J dropped 1; count of bases not matched to a gene: 10. This CDR3 comprises 18 residues. CDR3 DNA sequence: TGTGCCAGCAGCTCGGTAGCGGGAGGGACTATCGGCACAGATACGCAGTATTTT. It encodes CASSSVAGGTIGTDTQYF.

V is TRBV20-1 and J is TRBJ2-5; D possibly corresponds to TRBD2 (6 bases). V shed 5 bases and J shed 1 base, with 14 bases lying between them. The length of the CDR3 is 14 residues. CDR1 and CDR2 (germline): DFQATT, SNEGSKA (reference sequence). The CDR3 DNA follows: TGCAGTGCTTCGGAGCGGGCTTTCCAAGAGACCCAGTACTTC. Encoded protein: CSASERAFQETQYF.

In DNA form, the CDR3 reads TGCGCCAGCAGCTTCGCGGGACTAGAAGAGCAGTACTTC. Translated, it gives CASSFAGLEEQYF. The V gene is TRBV5-1, the J gene TRBJ2-7; the match to TRBD2 covers 8 bases. V was clipped by 2 bases and J by 7 bases; unmatched bases: 5. CDR1 and CDR2 (germline): SGHRS, YFSETQ. There are 13 residues in the CDR3.

The CDR3 reads CASSSSGGTQYF. The CDR3 DNA sequence: TGTGCCAGCAGTTCCTCAGGGGGAACGCAGTATTTT. J is TRBJ2-3 and V is TRBV12-3 or TRBV12-4, with 7 bases fitting TRBD1. The CDR3 has 12 amino acids. V trimming: 4 bases; J trimming: 9 bases; junction bases outside the gene matches: 4.

The chain has TRBV28 and TRBJ1-1; perhaps TRBD1 as D (5 bases). V lost 7 bases and J lost 5, with 20 bases in between. Germline V gives CDR1 MDHEN, CDR2 SYDVKM. The CDR3 runs 15 residues. For the CDR3, the DNA is TGTGCCAGCAATCTCGTAGGGGCCTTGGGGACTGAAGCTTTCTTT. Protein: CASNLVGALGTEAFF.

This chain uses TRBV11-2 with TRBJ1-6; D unclear. V lost 0 bases, J lost 12 bases, and 9 bases lay in between. The CDR3 has 13 residues. Germline V gene lookup returns CDR1 SGHAT and CDR2 FQNNGV. The CDR3 spells CASSLEPLGPLHF. DNA of the CDR3: TGTGCCAGCAGCTTAGAACCCCTAGGACCCCTCCACTTT.